The present TCR beta chain was sequenced within a study of T cell responses to AZD1222 COVID-19 vaccine. Produced via immunoSEQ multiplex PCR; TCRdb's table is partial and in-frame only. The sample lists over 150,000 clones; over 75% were seen once. A remark on this clone: Its antigen is still unknown.

The V gene's germline CDR1 is MDHEN and CDR2 SYDVKM. This CDR3 region has 13 residues. V was clipped by 4 bases and J by 2 bases, with 9 bases between them. Regarding the study as a whole: Only after the peak T cell response were repertoires sampled. Recipients of AZD1222 seropositive at baseline numbered only 5 to 7. Mapped onto spike, vaccine-associated CD4 TCRs spanned it and were dominant at 160-218 and 743-854.

The specimen was peripheral blood, collected on day 0 of AZD1222 vaccination. The chain carries TRBV28 and TRBJ2-7; D gene unclear. The receptor comes from an adult in good health. CDR3 loop: CASSYSPPYEQYF. The DNA of the CDR3 is TGTGCCAGCAGTTACAGTCCACCCTACGAGCAGTACTTC.